These 27 T cell receptor beta chains were all obtained from the same sample, sequenced in a study of radiation and T cells in renal cell carcinoma. Assay used: immunoSEQ multiplex PCR; TCRdb lists only in-frame clones, some missing. The sample consists of about 150,000 clones, approximately 88% of them appearing once. Time point indicated: blood 2 weeks post-SBRT. The sample's treatment: 15 Gy SBRT to primary tumor, nephrectomy 4 weeks later. Sequenced material: blood, taken from a patient whose treatment included radiotherapy and nephrectomy. All receptors come from a woman between 45 and 65 years old with renal cell carcinoma.

J is TRBJ1-1 and V is TRBV19, with 7 bases that match TRBD1. The CDR3 consists of 14 residues. Looked up from germline, CDR1 is LNHDA and CDR2 is SQIVND (reference sequence). The V segment lost 3 bases and the J segment 11 bases; nucleotides outside the gene matches: 12. The CDR3 is CASSILRQGSGAFF. The CDR3 nucleotides read TGTGCCAGTAGTATTCTACGACAGGGAAGCGGTGCTTTCTTT.

The V and J genes are TRBV7-9 and TRBJ2-3, with 8 bases fitting TRBD2. This CDR3 comprises 16 residues. Trimming took 4 bases from V and 3 from J; bases not matched to a gene: 9. Per germline, CDR1 SEHNR and CDR2 FQNEAQ (reference sequence). The CDR3 region is CASSSIGLAFTDTQYF. CDR3 bases: TGTGCCAGCAGCTCGATCGGACTAGCCTTTACAGATACGCAGTATTTT.

The chain is built from TRBV9 and TRBJ2-2; D perhaps matches TRBD2 (6 bases). Looked up from germline, CDR1 is SGDLS and CDR2 is YYNGEE. The length of the CDR3 is 13 residues. The ends were cut back, 7 bases at V and 1 base at J, with 8 bases in the middle. In DNA, the CDR3 is TGTGCCAGCGGGCGGGGGAACACCGGGGAGCTGTTTTTT. This gives the protein CASGRGNTGELFF.

The rearrangement uses TRBV29-1 and TRBJ2-2, with D possibly being TRBD2 (6 bases). CDR1 SQVTM and CDR2 ANQGSEA come from the germline V gene. The V end lost 4 bases, the J end lost 4 bases, and 13 bases lay between the germline ends. This CDR3 has 14 amino acids. In DNA, the CDR3 is TGCAGCGTTGTGGGGACGGGGGTCACCGGGGAGCTGTTTTTT. This gives the protein CSVVGTGVTGELFF.

Of note for this clone: The sample holds other DNA sequences that translate to the same CDR3. The V call is TRBV4-3, the J call TRBJ1-4; D gene uncertain. V gave up 1 base and J gave up 0 bases, with 6 bases separating them. Germline CDR1 and CDR2: LGHNA and YSLEER. The CDR3 has 15 amino acids. CDR3: CASSQGDSTNEKLFF. CDR3 coding DNA: TGCGCCAGCAGCCAAGGGGATTCAACTAATGAAAAACTGTTTTTT.

This sequence joins TRBV19 and TRBJ1-2, with D tentatively TRBD1 (5 bases). Germline loops: CDR1 LNHDA, CDR2 SQIVND (reference sequence). V lost 5 bases to trimming and J lost 4 bases, with 11 bases between them. This CDR3 comprises 13 residues. CDR3 in DNA: TGTGCCAGTAGTTTCGCGGGGACCTATGGCTACACCTTC. This codes for CASSFAGTYGYTF.

The V call is TRBV9, the J call TRBJ2-1; D not certain. This CDR3 comprises 15 residues. Germline assignment: CDR1 SGDLS and CDR2 YYNGEE. Trimming stripped 0 bases from V and 5 bases from J, with 12 bases between. As DNA, the CDR3 is TGTGCCAGCAGCGTAGAAAGGTCGGCGAACAATGAGCAGTTCTTC. It is translated as CASSVERSANNEQFF.

The gene calls are TRBV6-1 and TRBJ1-6; 9 nucleotides line up with TRBD1. Germline-derived CDR1 and CDR2 are MNHNS and SASEGT. The CDR3 loop spans 15 amino acids. V shed 2 bases and J 9 bases; nucleotides not matched to a gene: 5. This CDR3 is CASSEPLTGGSPLHF. The CDR3 DNA reads as TGTGCCAGCAGTGAACCCCTGACAGGGGGTTCACCCCTCCACTTT.

CDR3 bases: TGTGCCAGCAACCAGGGGGGCCGGGCCTATGGCTACACCTTC. It yields the protein CASNQGGRAYGYTF. J is TRBJ1-2 and V is TRBV6-5; 7 nucleotides match TRBD1. Germline V CDR1 and CDR2: MNHEY, SVGAGI. This CDR3 has 14 residues. V trimming: 7 bases; J trimming: 4 bases; junction bases outside the gene matches: 9.

The rearrangement links TRBV21-1 to TRBJ2-7; the DNA was not used to check the table's D call, TRBD1. TRBV21-1 counts as a pseudogene. The CDR3 contains 12 residues. The CDR3 loop reads CASSSDRVEQYF. CDR3 in DNA: TGTGCCAGCAGCTCGGACAGGGTCGAGCAGTACTTC.

The chain has TRBV10-3 and TRBJ1-2; the match to TRBD1 covers 8 bases. V shed 7 bases, J shed 6 bases, and the junction held 16 bases outside the gene matches. Germline loops: CDR1 ENHRY, CDR2 SYGVKD. This CDR3 is built from 16 residues. The CDR3 here is CAIMGGQGDSTDGYTF. The CDR3 coding sequence is TGTGCCATCATGGGCGGACAGGGAGATTCGACCGATGGCTACACCTTC.

The chain has TRBV4-1 and TRBJ2-5; a possible D gene is TRBD1 (5 bases). Trimming removed 1 base from V and 2 bases from J, with 17 bases in between. Germline V gives CDR1 MGHRA, CDR2 YSYEKL. The length of the CDR3 is 17 residues. The CDR3 DNA reads as TGCGCCAGCAGCCAAGCTAAATGGCCAGGGCGGCAAGAGACCCAGTACTTC. This encodes CASSQAKWPGRQETQYF.

The chain joins TRBV4-2 to TRBJ1-1; maybe TRBD1 (5 bases). Germline CDR1 reads LGHNA; CDR2 reads YNFKEQ. This CDR3 has 19 residues. V lost 0 bases, J lost 4 bases, and 24 bases lay in between. CDR3 amino acids: CASSQDLEVGVRGSTEAFF. CDR3 DNA sequence: TGTGCCAGCAGCCAAGATCTTGAGGTGGGGGTTCGGGGTTCCACTGAAGCTTTCTTT.

The chain carries TRBV10-3 and TRBJ2-1; the match to TRBD1 covers 8 bases. From germline, CDR1 is ENHRY and CDR2 SYGVKD. This CDR3 is built from 17 residues. V was clipped by 0 bases and J by 5 bases; unmatched bases: 9. DNA for the CDR3: TGTGCCATCAGTGAGTCGGGAACGGGACAGGAACACAATGAGCAGTTCTTC. Translating gives CAISESGTGQEHNEQFF.

V and J are TRBV19 and TRBJ1-1, with a weak D call TRBD1 (6 bases). CDR1 LNHDA and CDR2 SQIVND come from the germline V gene (reference sequence). Deletions cut 1 base from V and 4 bases from J, with 13 bases between. The CDR3 is 15 amino acids. The CDR3 is CASSIAQGLRTEAFF. The CDR3 DNA follows: TGTGCCAGTAGTATAGCGCAGGGGCTACGCACTGAAGCTTTCTTT.

The chain is built from TRBV2 and TRBJ1-3; TRBD1 might be the D (6 bases). CDR1 and CDR2 (germline): SNHLY, FYNNEI. The CDR3 consists of 17 residues. V lost 1 base and J lost 0, with 13 bases in between. The CDR3 DNA reads as TGTGCCAGCAGTGAAGGGACGGGGGCGATCTCTGGAAACACCATATATTTT. It codes for CASSEGTGAISGNTIYF.

This clone is medium-sized by share. The chain links TRBV4-2 to TRBJ1-1, with D tentatively TRBD1 (5 bases). Looked up from germline, CDR1 is LGHNA and CDR2 is YNFKEQ. CDR3 length: 16 residues. Trimming took 4 bases from V and 0 from J, leaving 15 bases between them. CDR3 amino acids: CASSPSSTEVNTEAFF. The CDR3, as DNA: TGTGCCAGCAGCCCTTCCTCGACAGAAGTGAACACTGAAGCTTTCTTT.

The chain joins TRBV20-1 to TRBJ2-5; D may match TRBD1 or TRBD2 (5 bases each). The germline gives CDR1 DFQATT, CDR2 SNEGSKA (reference sequence). CDR3 length equals 11 residues. The germline V and J ends were trimmed by 6 bases and 5 bases, with 10 bases remaining between them. The CDR3 region has the DNA TGCAGTGCCGGGGCGTTTGAGACCCAGTACTTC. Its translation: CSAGAFETQYF.

This clone was seen just once. The chain carries TRBV5-4 and TRBJ1-2, with 9 bases that match TRBD1. With 5 bases clipped from V and 7 bases from J, the junction kept 9 bases outside the gene matches. The CDR3 sequence is 14 residues long. CDR1 and CDR2 (germline): SGHNT, YYREEE (reference sequence). The CDR3 nucleotides are TGTGCCAGCAGTTCCGACAGGGGGGATGGTGGCTACACCTTC. This codes for CASSSDRGDGGYTF.

V and J are TRBV9 and TRBJ2-5; D ambiguous. Germline CDR1 and CDR2: SGDLS and YYNGEE. The CDR3 has 13 amino acids. The V and J ends lost 0 bases and 3 bases respectively, with 6 bases between them. CDR3 coding DNA: TGTGCCAGCAGCGTAGCGGGTGAAGAGACCCAGTACTTC. Amino acids: CASSVAGEETQYF.

This clone has only one observation. The chain combines TRBV19 with TRBJ1-6; D remains unclear. The V end was cut by 5 bases, the J end by 7 bases, with 9 bases between. This CDR3 has 13 amino acids. CDR1 and CDR2 from the germline V gene are LNHDA and SQIVND (reference sequence). The CDR3 coding sequence is TGTGCCAGTAGTTTTGAGAGGAATTCACCCCTCCACTTT. This gives the protein CASSFERNSPLHF.

The gene calls are TRBV6-7 and TRBJ1-2; no firm D call. TRBV6-7 is identified as an open reading frame with a role that is uncertain. CDR3 length: 14 residues. Trimming shortened V by 0 bases and J by 5 bases, and 10 bases separated the two germline ends. The DNA for the CDR3 is TGTGCCAGCAGTTACTCCGGGGATTGGTATGGCTACACCTTC. It yields the protein CASSYSGDWYGYTF.

This chain links TRBV19 with TRBJ2-1; D might be TRBD1 or TRBD2, each matching 5 bases. Trimming removed 8 bases at V and 3 bases at J, with 17 bases between. CDR1 LNHDA and CDR2 SQIVND come from the germline V gene (reference sequence). This CDR3 spans 15 amino acids. CDR3 loop: CASSSDREGYNEQFF. The CDR3 DNA is TGTGCCAGTTCTTCCGACAGAGAGGGCTACAATGAGCAGTTCTTC.

The CDR3 loop is CASSLARGIRETQYF. The CDR3 DNA sequence: TGTGCCAGCAGCTTGGCCAGGGGAATACGGGAGACCCAGTACTTC. The rearrangement joins TRBV5-8 to TRBJ2-5; possible D gene TRBD1, 6 bases. Between the trimmed V and J ends, which lost 0 bases and 5 bases, there was a span of 14 bases. The CDR3 runs to 15 residues. The germline CDR1 and CDR2 sequences are SGHTS and YDEGEE.

In DNA form, the CDR3 reads TGTGCCAGCTCACCACCGGTTGGGGGCCCGGGCGAGCAGTACTTC. Encoded protein: CASSPPVGGPGEQYF. This chain uses TRBV18 with TRBJ2-7, with a possible D match to TRBD1 (6 bases). V lost 0 bases and J lost 6, with 15 bases in between. Per germline, CDR1 KGHSH and CDR2 LQKENI. CDR3 length: 15 amino acids. Complete variable domain (other parts from reference TRBV18 and TRBJ2-7): NAGVMQNPRHLVRRRGQEARLRCSPMKGHSHVYWYRQLPEEGLKFMVYLQKENIIDESGMPKERFSAEFPKEGPSILRIQQVVRGDSAAYFCASSPPVGGPGEQYFGPGTRLTVT.

In the case of this clone: The junction and the germline gene differ at one end; a read error may be behind it. This chain joins TRBV5-5 and TRBJ1-2, with 12 bases identical to TRBD1. The CDR3 has 15 amino acids. CDR1 is SGHKS and CDR2 is YYEKEE in the germline V gene (reference sequence). Here the CDR3 reads CAGSGGDRGPEGYTF. CDR3 coding DNA: TGTGCCGGCAGCGGAGGGGACAGGGGGCCGGAAGGCTACACCTTC.

The chain is built from TRBV10-3 and TRBJ2-1; TRBD1 aligns across 8 bases. Germline V lookup: CDR1 ENHRY, CDR2 SYGVKD. This CDR3 region has 19 residues. The J segment lost 0 bases and the V segment lost 3 bases, leaving 13 bases of the junction unmatched. CDR3: CAISERTGPQSSSYNEQFF. The DNA for the CDR3 is TGTGCCATCAGTGAAAGGACAGGGCCCCAATCGAGCTCCTACAATGAGCAGTTCTTC.